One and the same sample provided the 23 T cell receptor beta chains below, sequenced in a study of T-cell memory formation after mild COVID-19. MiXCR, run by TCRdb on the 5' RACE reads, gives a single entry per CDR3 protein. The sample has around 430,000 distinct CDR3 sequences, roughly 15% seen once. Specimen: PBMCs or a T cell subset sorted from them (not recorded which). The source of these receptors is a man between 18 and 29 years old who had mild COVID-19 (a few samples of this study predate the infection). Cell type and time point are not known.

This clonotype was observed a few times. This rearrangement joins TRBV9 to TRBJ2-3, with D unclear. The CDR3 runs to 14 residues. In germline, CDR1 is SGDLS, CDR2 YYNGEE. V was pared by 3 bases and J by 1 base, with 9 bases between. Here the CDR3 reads CASSGIEGTDTQYF. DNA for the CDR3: TGTGCCAGCAGCGGTATTGAGGGCACAGATACGCAGTATTTT.

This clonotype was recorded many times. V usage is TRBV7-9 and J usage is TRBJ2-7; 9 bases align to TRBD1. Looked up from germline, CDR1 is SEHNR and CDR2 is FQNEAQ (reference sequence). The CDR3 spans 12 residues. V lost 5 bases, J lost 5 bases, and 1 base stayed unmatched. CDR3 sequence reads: CASSRTGDEQYF. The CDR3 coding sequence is TGTGCCAGCAGCCGGACAGGGGACGAGCAGTACTTC.

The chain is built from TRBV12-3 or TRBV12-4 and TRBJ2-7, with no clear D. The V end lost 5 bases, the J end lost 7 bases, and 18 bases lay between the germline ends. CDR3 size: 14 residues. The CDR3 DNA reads TGTGCCAGCAGTCCCCGACGCCGGGCGCGGGAGCAGTACTTC. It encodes CASSPRRRAREQYF.

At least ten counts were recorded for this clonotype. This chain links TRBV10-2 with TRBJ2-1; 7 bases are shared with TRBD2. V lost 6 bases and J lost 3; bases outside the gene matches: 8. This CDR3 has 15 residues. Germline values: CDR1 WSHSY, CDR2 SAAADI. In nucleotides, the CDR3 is TGCGCCAGCAGGGAGGAGGCGGGGGACTACAATGAGCAGTTCTTC. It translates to CASREEAGDYNEQFF.

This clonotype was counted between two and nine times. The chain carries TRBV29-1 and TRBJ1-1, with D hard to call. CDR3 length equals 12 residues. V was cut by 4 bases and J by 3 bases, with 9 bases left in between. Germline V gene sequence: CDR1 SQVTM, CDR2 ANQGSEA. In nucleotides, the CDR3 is TGCAGCGTTGTTGGAGATTACACTGAAGCTTTCTTT. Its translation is CSVVGDYTEAFF.

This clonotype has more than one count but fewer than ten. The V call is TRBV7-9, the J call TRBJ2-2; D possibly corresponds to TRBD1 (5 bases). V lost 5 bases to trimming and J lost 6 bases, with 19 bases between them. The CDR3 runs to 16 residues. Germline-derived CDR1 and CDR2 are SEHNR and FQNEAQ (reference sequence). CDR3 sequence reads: CASSQAAGIIPGELFF. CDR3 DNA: TGTGCCAGCAGCCAGGCGGCAGGGATTATTCCCGGGGAGCTGTTTTTT. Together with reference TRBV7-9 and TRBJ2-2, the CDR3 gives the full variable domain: DTGVSQNPRHKITKRGQNVTFRCDPISEHNRLYWYRQTLGQGPEFLTYFQNEAQLEKSRLLSDRFSAERPKGSFSTLEIQRTEQGDSAMYLCASSQAAGIIPGELFFGEGSRLTVL.

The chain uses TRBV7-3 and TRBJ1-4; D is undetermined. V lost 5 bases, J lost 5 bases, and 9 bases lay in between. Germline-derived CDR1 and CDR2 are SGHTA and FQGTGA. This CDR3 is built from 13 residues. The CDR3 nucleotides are TGTGCCAGCAGCCCAAAAGCCAATGAAAAACTGTTTTTT. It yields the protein CASSPKANEKLFF. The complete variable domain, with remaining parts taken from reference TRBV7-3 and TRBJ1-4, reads GAGVSQTPSNKVTEKGKYVELRCDPISGHTALYWYRQSLGQGPEFLIYFQGTGAADDSGLPNDRFFAVRPEGSVSTLKIQRTERGDSAVYLCASSPKANEKLFFGSGTQLSVL.

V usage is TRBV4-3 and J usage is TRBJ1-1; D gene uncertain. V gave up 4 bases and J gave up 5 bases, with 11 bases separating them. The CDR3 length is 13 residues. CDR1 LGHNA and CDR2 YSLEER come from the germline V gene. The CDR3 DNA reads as TGCGCCAGCAGCCCAGCCGGAGTAACTGAAGCTTTCTTT. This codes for CASSPAGVTEAFF.

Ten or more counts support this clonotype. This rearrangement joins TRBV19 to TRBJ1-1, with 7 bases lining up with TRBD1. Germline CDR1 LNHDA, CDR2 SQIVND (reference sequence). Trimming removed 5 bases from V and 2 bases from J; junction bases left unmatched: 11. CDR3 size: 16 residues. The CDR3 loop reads CASSFSGTALNTEAFF. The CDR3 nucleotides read TGTGCCAGTAGTTTTTCCGGGACAGCTCTTAACACTGAAGCTTTCTTT.

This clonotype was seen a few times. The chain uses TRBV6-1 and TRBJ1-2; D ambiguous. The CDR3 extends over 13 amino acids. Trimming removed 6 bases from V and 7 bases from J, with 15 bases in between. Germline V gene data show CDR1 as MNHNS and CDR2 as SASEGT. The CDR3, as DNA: TGTGCCAGCAGGACAACGGATCGCTCTGGCTACACCTTC. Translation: CASRTTDRSGYTF.

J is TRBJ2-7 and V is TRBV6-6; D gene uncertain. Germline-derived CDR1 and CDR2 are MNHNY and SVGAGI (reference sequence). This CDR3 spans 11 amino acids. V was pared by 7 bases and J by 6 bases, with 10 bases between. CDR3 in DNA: TGTGCCAGCAATTCGGGTTCCGAGCAGTACTTC. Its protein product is CASNSGSEQYF.

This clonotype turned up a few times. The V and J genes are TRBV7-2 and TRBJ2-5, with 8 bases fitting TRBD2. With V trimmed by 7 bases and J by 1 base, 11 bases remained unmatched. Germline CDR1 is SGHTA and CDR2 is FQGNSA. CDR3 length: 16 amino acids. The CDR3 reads CASTAGAGGAQETQYF. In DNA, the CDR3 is TGTGCCAGCACTGCTGGGGCCGGGGGGGCCCAAGAGACCCAGTACTTC. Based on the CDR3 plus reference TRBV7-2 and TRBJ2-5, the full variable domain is GAGVSQSPSNKVTEKGKDVELRCDPISGHTALYWYRQSLGQGLEFLIYFQGNSAPDKSGLPSDRFSAERTGGSVSTLTIQRTQQEDSAVYLCASTAGAGGAQETQYFGPGTRLLVL.

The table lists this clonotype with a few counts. CDR3 loop: CASSLYTGTDTEAFF. In nucleotides, the CDR3 is TGCGCCAGCAGCCTGTATACAGGGACGGACACTGAAGCTTTCTTT. The chain uses TRBV5-1 and TRBJ1-1; D might be TRBD1 (6 bases). Deletions cut 4 bases from V and 3 bases from J, with 16 bases between. The CDR3 covers 15 residues. Germline V gives CDR1 SGHRS, CDR2 YFSETQ.

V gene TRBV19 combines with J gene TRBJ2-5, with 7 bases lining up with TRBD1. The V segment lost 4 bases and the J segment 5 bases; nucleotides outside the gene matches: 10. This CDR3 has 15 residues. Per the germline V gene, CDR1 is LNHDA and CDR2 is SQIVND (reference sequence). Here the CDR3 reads CASSTRDSSGETQYF. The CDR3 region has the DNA TGTGCCAGTAGTACCCGGGACAGCTCAGGGGAGACCCAGTACTTC.

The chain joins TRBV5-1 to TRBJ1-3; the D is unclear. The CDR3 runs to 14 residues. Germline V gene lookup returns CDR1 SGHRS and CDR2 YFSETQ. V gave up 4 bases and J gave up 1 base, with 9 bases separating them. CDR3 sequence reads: CASSDVSSGNTIYF. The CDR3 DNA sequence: TGCGCCAGCAGCGATGTCTCGTCTGGAAACACCATATATTTT.

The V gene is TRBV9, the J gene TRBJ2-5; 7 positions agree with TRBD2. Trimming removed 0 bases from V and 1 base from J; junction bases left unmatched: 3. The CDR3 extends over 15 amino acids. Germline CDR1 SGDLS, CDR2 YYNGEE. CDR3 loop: CASSVGGGFQETQYF. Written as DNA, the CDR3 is TGTGCCAGCAGCGTAGGCGGGGGATTCCAAGAGACCCAGTACTTC.

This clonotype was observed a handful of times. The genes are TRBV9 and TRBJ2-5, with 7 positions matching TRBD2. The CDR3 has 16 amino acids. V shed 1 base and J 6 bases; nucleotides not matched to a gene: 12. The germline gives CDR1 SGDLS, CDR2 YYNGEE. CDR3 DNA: TGTGCCAGCAGCGTAAGAAGCGGGGAGCTTGAGAAGACCCAGTACTTC. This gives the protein CASSVRSGELEKTQYF. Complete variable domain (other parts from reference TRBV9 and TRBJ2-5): DSGVTQTPKHLITATGQRVTLRCSPRSGDLSVYWYQQSLDQGLQFLIQYYNGEERAKGNILERFSAQQFPDLHSELNLSSLELGDSALYFCASSVRSGELEKTQYFGPGTRLLVL.

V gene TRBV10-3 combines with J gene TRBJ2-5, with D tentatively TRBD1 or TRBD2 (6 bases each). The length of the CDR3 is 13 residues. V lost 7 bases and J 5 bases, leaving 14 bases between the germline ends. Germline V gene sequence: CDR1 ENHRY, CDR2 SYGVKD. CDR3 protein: CAITAGGGETQYF. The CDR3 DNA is TGTGCCATCACCGCCGGGGGCGGTGAGACCCAGTACTTC.

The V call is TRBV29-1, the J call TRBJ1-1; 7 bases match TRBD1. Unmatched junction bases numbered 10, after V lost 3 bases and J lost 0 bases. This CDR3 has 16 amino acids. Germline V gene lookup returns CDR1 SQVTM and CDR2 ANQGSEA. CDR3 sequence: CSVEVFVTGMNTEAFF. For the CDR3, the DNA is TGCAGCGTTGAGGTTTTTGTGACAGGGATGAACACTGAAGCTTTCTTT.

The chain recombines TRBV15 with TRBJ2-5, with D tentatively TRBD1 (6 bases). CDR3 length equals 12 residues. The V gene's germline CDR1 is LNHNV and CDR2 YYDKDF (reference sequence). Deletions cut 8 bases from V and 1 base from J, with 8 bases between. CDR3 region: CATGQRQETQYF. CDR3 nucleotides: TGTGCCACCGGACAGCGCCAAGAGACCCAGTACTTC.

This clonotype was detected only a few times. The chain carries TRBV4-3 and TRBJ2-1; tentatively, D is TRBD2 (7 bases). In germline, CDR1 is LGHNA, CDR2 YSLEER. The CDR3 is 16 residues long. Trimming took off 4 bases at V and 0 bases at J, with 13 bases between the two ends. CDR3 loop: CASSPRGPSSYNEQFF. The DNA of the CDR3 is TGCGCCAGCAGCCCGCGGGGGCCGAGCTCCTACAATGAGCAGTTCTTC.

Here the CDR3 DNA reads TGTGCCATCAGCCCGGGGGACAGAAACACCATATATTTT. It codes for CAISPGDRNTIYF. This chain uses TRBV10-3 with TRBJ1-3; TRBD1 is a possible D gene (6 bases). V dropped 6 bases and J dropped 5 bases, with 11 bases sitting between them. CDR3 length: 13 amino acids. Germline V gives CDR1 ENHRY, CDR2 SYGVKD.

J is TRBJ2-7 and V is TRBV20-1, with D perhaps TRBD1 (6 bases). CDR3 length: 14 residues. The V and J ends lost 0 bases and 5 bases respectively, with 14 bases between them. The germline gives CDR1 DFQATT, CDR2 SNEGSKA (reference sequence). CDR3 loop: CSARDGEGGDEQYF. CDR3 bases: TGCAGTGCTAGAGACGGTGAAGGGGGAGACGAGCAGTACTTC.